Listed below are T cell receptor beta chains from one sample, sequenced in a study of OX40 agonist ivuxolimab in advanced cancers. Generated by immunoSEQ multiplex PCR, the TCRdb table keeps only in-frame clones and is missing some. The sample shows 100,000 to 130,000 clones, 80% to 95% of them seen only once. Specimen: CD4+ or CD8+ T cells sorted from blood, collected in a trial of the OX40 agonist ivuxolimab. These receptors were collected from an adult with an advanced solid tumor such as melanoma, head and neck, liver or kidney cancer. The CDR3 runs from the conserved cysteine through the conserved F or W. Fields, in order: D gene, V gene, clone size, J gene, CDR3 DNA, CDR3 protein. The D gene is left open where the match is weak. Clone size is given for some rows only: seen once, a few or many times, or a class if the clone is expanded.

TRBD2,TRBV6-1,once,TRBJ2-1,TGTGCCAGCAGGGCTAGCGGCCTCAATGAGCAGTTCTTC,CASRASGLNEQFF
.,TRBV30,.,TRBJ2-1,TGTGCCTGGAGTCGGGACCTAGGGCGTTACGGTGAGCAGTTCTTC,CAWSRDLGRYGEQFF
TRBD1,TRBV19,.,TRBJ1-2,TGTGCCACCCGACAGGGGAGGTATGGCTACACCTTC,CATRQGRYGYTF
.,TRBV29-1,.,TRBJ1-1,TGCAGCGTTGCTCTGAGGGAGGGGACTGAAGCTTTCTTT,CSVALREGTEAFF
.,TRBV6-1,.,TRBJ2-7,TGTGCCAGCAGTGCAGAGGGGAGACTCTACGAGCAGTACTTC,CASSAEGRLYEQYF
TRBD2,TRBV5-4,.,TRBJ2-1,TGTGCCAGCAGCGCGCCCGGGACTAGCGGGAGCAATGAGCAGTTCTTC,CASSAPGTSGSNEQFF
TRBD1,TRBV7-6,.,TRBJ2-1,TGTGCCAGCAGCTTAGGAGACAGGGCACAGTTCTTC,CASSLGDRAQFF
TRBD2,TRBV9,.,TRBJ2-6,TGTGCCAGCAGCGACGGGGGGGCCGTGTATGGGGCCAACGTCCTGACTTTC,CASSDGGAVYGANVLTF
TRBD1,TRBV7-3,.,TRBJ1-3,TGTGCCAGCAGCTTAAGGGACAGGGGGCGGGACACCATATATTTT,CASSLRDRGRDTIYF
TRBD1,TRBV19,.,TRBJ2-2,TGTGCCAGTAGACGGGACAGGGGGTCACGAACCGGGGAGCTGTTTTTT,CASRRDRGSRTGELFF
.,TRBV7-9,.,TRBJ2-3,TGTGCCAGCAGCCCACTTTGGTCTGCGGGCGGGACAGATACGCAGTATTTT,CASSPLWSAGGTDTQYF
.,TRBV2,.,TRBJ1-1,TGTGCCAGCATAGATAGCCCGAACACTGAAGCTTTCTTT,CASIDSPNTEAFF
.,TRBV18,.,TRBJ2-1,TGTGCCAGCTCACCAGGGGAAAGAGGCAATGAGCAGTTCTTC,CASSPGERGNEQFF
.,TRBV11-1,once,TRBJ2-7,TGTGCCAGCAGCTTGAGAGGAGGGCAAAGCTCCTACGAGCAGTACTTC,CASSLRGGQSSYEQYF
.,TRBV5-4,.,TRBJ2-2,TGTGCCAGCAGCCACTCAGGGGACACCGGGGAGCTGTTTTTT,CASSHSGDTGELFF
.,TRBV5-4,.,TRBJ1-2,TGTGCCAGCAGCCGGGTGGGTTCCTCCTCTAACTATGGCTACACCTTC,CASSRVGSSSNYGYTF
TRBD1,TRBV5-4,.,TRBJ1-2,TGTGCCAGCAGCCAAGGGACAGATCTTAACTATGGCTACACCTTC,CASSQGTDLNYGYTF
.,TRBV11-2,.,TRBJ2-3,TGTGCCAGCAGCTTAAATACTAGTCCAAATACGCAGTATTTT,CASSLNTSPNTQYF
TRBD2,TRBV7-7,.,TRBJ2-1,TGTGCTAGCAGCTTAGTAGCGGGAGGGAGAAATGAGCAGTTCTTC,CASSLVAGGRNEQFF
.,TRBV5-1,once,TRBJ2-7,TGCGCCAGCAGCTTTCAGGGGAATACCTACGAGCAGTACTTC,CASSFQGNTYEQYF
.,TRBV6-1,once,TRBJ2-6,TGTGCCAGCGGCTCGCTGGGTGGGGCCAACGTCCTGACTTTC,CASGSLGGANVLTF
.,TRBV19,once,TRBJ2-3,TGTGCCAGTAGTATGTTTGCGATCACAGATACGCAGTATTTT,CASSMFAITDTQYF
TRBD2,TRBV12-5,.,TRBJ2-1,TGTGCTAGTGGTTTGGGCAATAGCGGGAGTCTTGGTTACAATGAGCAGTTCTTC,CASGLGNSGSLGYNEQFF
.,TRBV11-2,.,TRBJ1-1,TGTGCCAGCAGCCCGGACAGTAACACTGAAGCTTTCTTT,CASSPDSNTEAFF
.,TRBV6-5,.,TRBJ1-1,TGTGCCAGCAGTTATGGGGCCGGCACTGAAGCTTTCTTT,CASSYGAGTEAFF
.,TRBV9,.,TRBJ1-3,TGTGCCAGCAGCGTAACGGAGCTATCCGGTGGAAACACCATATATTTT,CASSVTELSGGNTIYF
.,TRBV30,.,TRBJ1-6,TGTGCCTGGAGTGTACAGCCGATATCACCCCTCCACTTT,CAWSVQPISPLHF
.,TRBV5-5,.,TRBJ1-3,TGTGCCAGCAGCTTGGGACCGGGATACTCTGGAAACACCATATATTTT,CASSLGPGYSGNTIYF
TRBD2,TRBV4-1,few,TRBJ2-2,TGCGCCAGCAGCCAAGACCCGGGACTAGCGGCCGGGGAGCTGTTTTTT,CASSQDPGLAAGELFF
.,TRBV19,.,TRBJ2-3,TGTGCCACCGGCAGGGATACGCAGTATTTT,CATGRDTQYF